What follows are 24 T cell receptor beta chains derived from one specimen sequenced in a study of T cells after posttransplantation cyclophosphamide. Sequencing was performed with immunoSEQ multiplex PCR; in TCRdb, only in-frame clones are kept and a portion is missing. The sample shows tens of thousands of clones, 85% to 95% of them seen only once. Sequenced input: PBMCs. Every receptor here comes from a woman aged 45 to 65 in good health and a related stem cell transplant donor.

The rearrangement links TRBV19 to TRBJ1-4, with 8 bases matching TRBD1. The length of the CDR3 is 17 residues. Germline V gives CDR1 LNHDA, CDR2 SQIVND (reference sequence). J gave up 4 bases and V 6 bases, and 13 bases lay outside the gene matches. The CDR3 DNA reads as TGTGCCAGTAGGACCCGACAGGGGCGGAAAGATAATGAAAAACTGTTTTTT. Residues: CASRTRQGRKDNEKLFF.

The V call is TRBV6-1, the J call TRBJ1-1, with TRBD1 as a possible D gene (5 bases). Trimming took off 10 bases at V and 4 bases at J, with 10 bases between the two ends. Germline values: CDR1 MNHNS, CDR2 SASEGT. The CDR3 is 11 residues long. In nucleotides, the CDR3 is TGTGCCACTAAAAGGGGCACTGAAGCTTTCTTT. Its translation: CATKRGTEAFF.

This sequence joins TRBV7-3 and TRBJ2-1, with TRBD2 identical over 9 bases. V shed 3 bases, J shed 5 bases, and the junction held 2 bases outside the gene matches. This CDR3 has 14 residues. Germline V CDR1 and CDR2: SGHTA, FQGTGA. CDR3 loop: CASSLSGGNNEQFF. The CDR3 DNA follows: TGTGCCAGCAGCTTGAGCGGGGGGAACAATGAGCAGTTCTTC.

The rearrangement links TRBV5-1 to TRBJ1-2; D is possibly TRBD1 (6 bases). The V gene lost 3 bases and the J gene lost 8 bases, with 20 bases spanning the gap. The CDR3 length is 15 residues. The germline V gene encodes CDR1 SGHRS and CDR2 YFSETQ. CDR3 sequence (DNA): TGCGCCAGCAGCTCGAACTTGGACAGCACGGGGGGCTACACCTTC. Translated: CASSSNLDSTGGYTF. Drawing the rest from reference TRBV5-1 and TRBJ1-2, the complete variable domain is KAGVTQTPRYLIKTRGQQVTLSCSPISGHRSVSWYQQTPGQGLQFLFEYFSETQRNKGNFPGRFSGRQFSNSRSEMNVSTLELGDSALYLCASSSNLDSTGGYTFGSGTRLTVV.

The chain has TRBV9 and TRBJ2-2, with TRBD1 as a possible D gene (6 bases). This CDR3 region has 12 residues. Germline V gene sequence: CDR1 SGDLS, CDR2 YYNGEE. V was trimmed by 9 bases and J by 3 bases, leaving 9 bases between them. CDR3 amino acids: CATSGDTGELFF. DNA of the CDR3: TGTGCCACCTCAGGGGACACCGGGGAGCTGTTTTTT.

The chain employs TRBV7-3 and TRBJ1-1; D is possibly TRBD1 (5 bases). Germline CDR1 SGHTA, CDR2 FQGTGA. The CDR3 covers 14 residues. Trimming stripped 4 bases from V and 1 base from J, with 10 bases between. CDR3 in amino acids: CASSSGGSNTEAFF. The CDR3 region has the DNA TGTGCCAGCAGCTCCGGGGGGTCGAACACTGAAGCTTTCTTT.

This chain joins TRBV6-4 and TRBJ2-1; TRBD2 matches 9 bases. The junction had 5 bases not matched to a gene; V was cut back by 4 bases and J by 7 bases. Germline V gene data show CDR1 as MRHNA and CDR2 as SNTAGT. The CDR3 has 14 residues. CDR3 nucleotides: TGTGCCAGCAGTGCCGCGGGGGGGCTGAATGAGCAGTTCTTC. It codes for CASSAAGGLNEQFF.

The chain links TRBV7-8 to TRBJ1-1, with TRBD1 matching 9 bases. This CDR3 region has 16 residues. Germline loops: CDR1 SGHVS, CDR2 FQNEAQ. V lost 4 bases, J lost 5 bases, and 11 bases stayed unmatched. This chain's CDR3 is CASSSSGTGRLTEAFF. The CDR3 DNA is TGTGCCAGCAGCTCCTCCGGGACAGGGAGATTGACTGAAGCTTTCTTT.

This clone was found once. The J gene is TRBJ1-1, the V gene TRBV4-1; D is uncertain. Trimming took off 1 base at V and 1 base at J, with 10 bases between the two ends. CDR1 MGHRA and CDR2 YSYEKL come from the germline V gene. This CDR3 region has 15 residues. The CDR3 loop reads CASSQVEGANTEAFF. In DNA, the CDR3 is TGCGCCAGCAGCCAAGTTGAGGGCGCGAACACTGAAGCTTTCTTT.

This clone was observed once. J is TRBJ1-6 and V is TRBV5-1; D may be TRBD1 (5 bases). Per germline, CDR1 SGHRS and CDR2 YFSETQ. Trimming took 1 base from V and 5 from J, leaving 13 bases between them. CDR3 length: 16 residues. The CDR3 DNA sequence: TGCGCCAGCAGCTTGAACCAGGCCAGGGATAATTCACCCCTCCACTTT. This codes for CASSLNQARDNSPLHF. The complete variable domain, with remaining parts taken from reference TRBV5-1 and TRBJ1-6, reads KAGVTQTPRYLIKTRGQQVTLSCSPISGHRSVSWYQQTPGQGLQFLFEYFSETQRNKGNFPGRFSGRQFSNSRSEMNVSTLELGDSALYLCASSLNQARDNSPLHFGNGTRLTVT.

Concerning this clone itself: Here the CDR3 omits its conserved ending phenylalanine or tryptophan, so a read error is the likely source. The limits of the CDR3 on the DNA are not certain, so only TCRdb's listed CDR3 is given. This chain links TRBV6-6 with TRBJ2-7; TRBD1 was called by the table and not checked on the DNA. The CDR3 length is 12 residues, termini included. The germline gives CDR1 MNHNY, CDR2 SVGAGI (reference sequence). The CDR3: CASSPPQGLWGI.

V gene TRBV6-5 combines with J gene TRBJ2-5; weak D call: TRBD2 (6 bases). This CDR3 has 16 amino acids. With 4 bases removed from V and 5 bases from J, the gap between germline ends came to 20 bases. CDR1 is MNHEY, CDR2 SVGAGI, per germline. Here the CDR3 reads CASSSSLAAEVETQYF. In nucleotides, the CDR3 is TGTGCCAGCAGTTCATCCTTAGCGGCAGAGGTGGAGACCCAGTACTTC.

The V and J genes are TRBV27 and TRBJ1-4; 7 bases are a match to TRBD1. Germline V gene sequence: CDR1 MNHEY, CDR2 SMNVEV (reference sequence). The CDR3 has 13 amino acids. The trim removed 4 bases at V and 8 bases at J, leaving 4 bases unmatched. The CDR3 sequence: CASSSTGLEKLFF. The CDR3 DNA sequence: TGTGCCAGCAGTTCGACAGGGCTCGAAAAACTGTTTTTT. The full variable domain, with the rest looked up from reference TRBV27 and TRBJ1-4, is EAQVTQNPRYLITVTGKKLTVTCSQNMNHEYMSWYRQDPGLGLRQIYYSMNVEVTDKGDVPEGYKVSRKEKRNFPLILESPSPNQTSLYFCASSSTGLEKLFFGSGTQLSVL.

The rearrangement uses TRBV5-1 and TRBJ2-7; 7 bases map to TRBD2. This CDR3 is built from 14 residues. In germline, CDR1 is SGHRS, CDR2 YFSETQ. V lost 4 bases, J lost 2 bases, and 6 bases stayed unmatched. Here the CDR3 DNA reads TGCGCCAGCAGCCCCGATGGACTAGCCTACGAGCAGTACTTC. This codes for CASSPDGLAYEQYF.

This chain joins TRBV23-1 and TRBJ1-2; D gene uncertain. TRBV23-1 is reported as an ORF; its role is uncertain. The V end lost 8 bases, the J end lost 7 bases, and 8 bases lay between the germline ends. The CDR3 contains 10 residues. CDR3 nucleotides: TGCGCCAGCCGGATAGCTGGCTACACCTTC. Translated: CASRIAGYTF.

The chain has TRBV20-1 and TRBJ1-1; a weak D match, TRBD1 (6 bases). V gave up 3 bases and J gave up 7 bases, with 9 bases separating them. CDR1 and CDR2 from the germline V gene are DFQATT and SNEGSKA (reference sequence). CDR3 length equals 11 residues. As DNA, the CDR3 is TGCAGTGCTAGGCAGGACAGTGAAGCTTTCTTT. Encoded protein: CSARQDSEAFF.

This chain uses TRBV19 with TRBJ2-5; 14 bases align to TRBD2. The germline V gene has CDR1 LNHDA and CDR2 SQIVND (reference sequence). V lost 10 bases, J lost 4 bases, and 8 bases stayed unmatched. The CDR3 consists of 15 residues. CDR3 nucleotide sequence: TGTGCCACCTCGACTAGCGGGGGGGCGTTAGAGACCCAGTACTTC. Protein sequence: CATSTSGGALETQYF.

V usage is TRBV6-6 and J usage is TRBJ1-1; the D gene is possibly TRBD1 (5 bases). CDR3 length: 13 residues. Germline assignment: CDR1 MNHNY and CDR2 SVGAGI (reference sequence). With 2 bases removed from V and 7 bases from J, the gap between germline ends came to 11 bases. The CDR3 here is CASSYAQGYEAFF. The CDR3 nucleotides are TGTGCCAGCAGTTACGCCCAGGGCTATGAAGCTTTCTTT.

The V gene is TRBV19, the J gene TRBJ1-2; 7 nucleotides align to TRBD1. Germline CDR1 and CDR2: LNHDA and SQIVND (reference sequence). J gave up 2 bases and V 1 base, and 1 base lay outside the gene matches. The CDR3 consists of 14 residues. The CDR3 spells CASSIVGGNYGYTF. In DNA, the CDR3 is TGTGCCAGTAGTATAGTAGGGGGCAACTATGGCTACACCTTC.

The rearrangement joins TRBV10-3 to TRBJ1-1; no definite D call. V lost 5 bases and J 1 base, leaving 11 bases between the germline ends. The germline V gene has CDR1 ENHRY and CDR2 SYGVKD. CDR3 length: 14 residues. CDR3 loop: CAISLTPSNTEAFF. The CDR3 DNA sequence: TGTGCCATCAGTCTGACACCCTCGAACACTGAAGCTTTCTTT.

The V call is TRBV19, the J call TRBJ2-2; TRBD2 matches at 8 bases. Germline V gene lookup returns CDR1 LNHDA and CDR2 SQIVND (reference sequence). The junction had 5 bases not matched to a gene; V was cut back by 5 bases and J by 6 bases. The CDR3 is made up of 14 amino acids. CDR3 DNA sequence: TGTGCCAGTAGTCCCGGAGCGGGAGCCGGGGAGCTGTTTTTT. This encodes CASSPGAGAGELFF.

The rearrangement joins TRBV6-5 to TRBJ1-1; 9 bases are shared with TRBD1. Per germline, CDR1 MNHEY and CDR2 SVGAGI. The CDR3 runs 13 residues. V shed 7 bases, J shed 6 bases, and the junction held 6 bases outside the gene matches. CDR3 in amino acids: CASTTDRGAEAFF. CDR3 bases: TGTGCCAGCACTACGGACAGGGGCGCTGAAGCTTTCTTT.

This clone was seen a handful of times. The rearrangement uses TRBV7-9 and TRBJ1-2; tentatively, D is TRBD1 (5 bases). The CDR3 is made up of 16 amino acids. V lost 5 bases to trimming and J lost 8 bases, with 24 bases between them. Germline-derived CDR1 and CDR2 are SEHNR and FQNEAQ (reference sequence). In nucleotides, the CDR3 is TGTGCCAGCAGCCCCGGAGCCCTGGGGGAGGGCGGAGGCTACACCTTC. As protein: CASSPGALGEGGGYTF. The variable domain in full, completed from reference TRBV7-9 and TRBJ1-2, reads DTGVSQNPRHKITKRGQNVTFRCDPISEHNRLYWYRQTLGQGPEFLTYFQNEAQLEKSRLLSDRFSAERPKGSFSTLEIQRTEQGDSAMYLCASSPGALGEGGGYTFGSGTRLTVV.

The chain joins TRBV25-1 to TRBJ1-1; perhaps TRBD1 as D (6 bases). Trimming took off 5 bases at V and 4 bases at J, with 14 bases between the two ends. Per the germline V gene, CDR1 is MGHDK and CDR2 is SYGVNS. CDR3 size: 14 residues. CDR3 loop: CASSNRERATEAFF. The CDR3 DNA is TGTGCCAGCAGTAACAGGGAAAGGGCCACTGAAGCTTTCTTT.